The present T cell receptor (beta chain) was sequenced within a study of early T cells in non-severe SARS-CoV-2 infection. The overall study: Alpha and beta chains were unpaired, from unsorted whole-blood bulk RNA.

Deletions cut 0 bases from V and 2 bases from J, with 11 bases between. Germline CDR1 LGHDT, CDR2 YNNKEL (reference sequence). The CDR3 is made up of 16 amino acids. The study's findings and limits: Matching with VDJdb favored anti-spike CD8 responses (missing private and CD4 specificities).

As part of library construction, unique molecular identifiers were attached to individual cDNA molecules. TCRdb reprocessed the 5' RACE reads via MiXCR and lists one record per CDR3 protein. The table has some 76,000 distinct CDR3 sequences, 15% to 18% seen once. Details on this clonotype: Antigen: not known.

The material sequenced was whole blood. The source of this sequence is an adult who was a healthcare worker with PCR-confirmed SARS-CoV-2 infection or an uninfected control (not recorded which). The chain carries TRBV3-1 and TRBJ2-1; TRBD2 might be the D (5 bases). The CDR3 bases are TGTGCCAGCAGCCAAGATACGGGATCAGCCTACAATGAGCAGTTCTTC. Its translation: CASSQDTGSAYNEQFF.